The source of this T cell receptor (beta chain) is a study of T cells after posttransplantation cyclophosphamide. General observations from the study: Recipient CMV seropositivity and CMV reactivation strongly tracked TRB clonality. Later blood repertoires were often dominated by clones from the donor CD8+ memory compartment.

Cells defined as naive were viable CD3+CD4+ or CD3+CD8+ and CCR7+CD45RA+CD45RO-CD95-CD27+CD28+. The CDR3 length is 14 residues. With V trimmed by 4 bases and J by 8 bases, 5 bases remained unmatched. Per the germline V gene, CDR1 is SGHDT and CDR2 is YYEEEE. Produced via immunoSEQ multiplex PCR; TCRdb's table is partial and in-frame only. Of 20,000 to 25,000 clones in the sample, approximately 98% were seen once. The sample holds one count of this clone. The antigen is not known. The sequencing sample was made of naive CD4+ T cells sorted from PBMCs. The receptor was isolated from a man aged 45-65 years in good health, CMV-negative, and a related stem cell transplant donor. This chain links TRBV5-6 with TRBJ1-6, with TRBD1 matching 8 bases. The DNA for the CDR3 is TGTGCCAGCAGCAGGGACAGGAGAGATTCACCCCTCCACTTT. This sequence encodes CASSRDRRDSPLHF.